This TCR beta chain was documented in a study of blood T cell repertoires in COVID-19. Study details: Researchers got acute and convalescent COVID-19 samples from the United States, Italy and Spain.

The assay was immunoSEQ multiplex PCR, and TCRdb's table has in-frame clones only and misses some. Of around 430,000 clones in the sample, approximately 87% were seen once. Germline V gives CDR1 SGHAT, CDR2 FQNNGV. The CDR3 is 12 amino acids. The V end lost 2 bases, the J end lost 6 bases, and 8 bases lay between the germline ends. The receptor was isolated from a woman in her forties or fifties who had recovered from COVID-19. The sample consisted of PBMCs or T cells enriched from blood (not recorded which). This chain joins TRBV11-2 and TRBJ2-7; possible D gene TRBD1, 6 bases. CDR3 residues: CASSLRRGEQYF. The CDR3 nucleotides read TGTGCCAGCAGCTTACGCAGGGGCGAGCAGTACTTC.